A single sample gave rise to the 6 T cell receptor beta chains below, sequenced in a study of T cell repertoires in cytomegalovirus infection. TCRdb re-derived calls from the reads in MiXCR, one entry per CDR3 protein. The sample shows 490,000 or so distinct CDR3 sequences, 11% of them seen only once. Sequencing input: PBMCs. The receptors come from a human donor in good health (CMV status not recorded). Some clones in this sample may be carry-over from other donors' samples.

This clonotype has at least ten counts. The CDR3 sequence is CASSPGFAGNTIYF. Written as DNA, the CDR3 is TGTGCCAGCAGCCCCGGATTCGCGGGAAACACCATATATTTT. The chain couples TRBV7-9 to TRBJ1-3; D is unclear. V was cut by 5 bases and J by 4 bases, with 12 bases left in between. Germline CDR1 reads SEHNR; CDR2 reads FQNEAQ (reference sequence). The CDR3 contains 14 residues.

This clonotype appeared many times. The rearrangement links TRBV4-2 to TRBJ2-3; D ambiguous. This CDR3 is 13 amino acids long. V lost 3 bases, J lost 4 bases, and 8 bases lay in between. Germline values: CDR1 LGHNA, CDR2 YNFKEQ. The CDR3 nucleotides are TGTGCCAGCAGCCAGGACGGAGCAGATACGCAGTATTTT. This sequence encodes CASSQDGADTQYF.

This clonotype was seen a few times. This chain links TRBV18 with TRBJ2-7, with D perhaps TRBD1 (6 bases). The germline CDR1 and CDR2 sequences are KGHSH and LQKENI. Deletions cut 4 bases from V and 6 bases from J, with 13 bases between. CDR3 size: 13 residues. The CDR3 loop is CASSQTGRGEQYF. The CDR3 coding sequence is TGTGCCAGCTCACAAACAGGGAGAGGCGAGCAGTACTTC.

In its sample, this clonotype was seen many times. This chain joins TRBV28 and TRBJ2-1, with TRBD2 matching over 11 bases. The V and J ends lost 8 bases and 8 bases, in that order; junction bases with no gene match: 14. Germline V lookup: CDR1 MDHEN, CDR2 SYDVKM. The CDR3 spans 16 residues. The chain's CDR3 is CASRSLAGGPDYEQFF. For the CDR3, the DNA is TGTGCCAGCCGCTCATTAGCGGGAGGGCCCGACTATGAGCAGTTCTTC.

The chain uses TRBV5-1 and TRBJ2-1, with TRBD2 identical over 7 bases. This CDR3 is 15 amino acids long. Germline loops: CDR1 SGHRS, CDR2 YFSETQ. Trimming took 0 bases from V and 5 from J; bases not matched to a gene: 5. The CDR3 region has the DNA TGCGCCAGCAGCTTGGGCGGGAGTAAAGACAATGAGCAGTTCTTC. It yields the protein CASSLGGSKDNEQFF.

The chain uses TRBV9 and TRBJ2-2; 12 positions agree with TRBD2. The CDR3 loop spans 15 amino acids. V lost 3 bases and J lost 4; bases outside the gene matches: 1. In germline, CDR1 is SGDLS, CDR2 YYNGEE. CDR3 protein: CASSASGRGTGELFF. The CDR3 region has the DNA TGTGCCAGCAGCGCTAGCGGGAGGGGCACCGGGGAGCTGTTTTTT. Using reference TRBV9 and TRBJ2-2 for the parts outside the CDR3, the full variable domain is DSGVTQTPKHLITATGQRVTLRCSPRSGDLSVYWYQQSLDQGLQFLIQYYNGEERAKGNILERFSAQQFPDLHSELNLSSLELGDSALYFCASSASGRGTGELFFGEGSRLTVL.